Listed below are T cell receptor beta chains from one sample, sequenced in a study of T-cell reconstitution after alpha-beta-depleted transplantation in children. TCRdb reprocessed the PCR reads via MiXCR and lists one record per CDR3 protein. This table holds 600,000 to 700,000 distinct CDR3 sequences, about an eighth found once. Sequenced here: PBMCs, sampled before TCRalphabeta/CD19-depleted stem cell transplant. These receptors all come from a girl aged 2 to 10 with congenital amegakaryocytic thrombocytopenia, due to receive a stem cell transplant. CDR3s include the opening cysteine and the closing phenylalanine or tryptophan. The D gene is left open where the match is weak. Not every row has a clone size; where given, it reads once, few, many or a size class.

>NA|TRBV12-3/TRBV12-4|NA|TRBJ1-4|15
TGTGCCAGCAGTTCCCAGGACGTCGCACGGGAAAAACTGTTTTTT
CASSSQDVAREKLFF
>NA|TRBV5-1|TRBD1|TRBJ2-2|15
TGCGCCAGCAGCGGTAGACGGACAGGGGACGGGGAGCTGTTTTTT
CASSGRRTGDGELFF
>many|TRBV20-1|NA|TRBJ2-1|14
TGCAGTGCTCGCCGGGACACTTCCTACAATGAGCAGTTCTTC
CSARRDTSYNEQFF
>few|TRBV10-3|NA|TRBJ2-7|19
TGTGCCATCAGTGAGCCATCTCCCCGTCTTACGCAAGCGGCCTACGAGCAGTACTTC
CAISEPSPRLTQAAYEQYF
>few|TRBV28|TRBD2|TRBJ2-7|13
TGTGCCAGCAGACAGGGACTAGCCTACGAGCAGTACTTC
CASRQGLAYEQYF
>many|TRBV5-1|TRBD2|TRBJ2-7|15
TGCGCCAGCAGCTTGGAAGCGGGAGGTAGGTACGAGCAGTACTTC
CASSLEAGGRYEQYF
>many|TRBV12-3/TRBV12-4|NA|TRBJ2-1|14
TGTGCCAGCAGCCGGATCAGCTCCTACAATGAGCAGTTCTTC
CASSRISSYNEQFF
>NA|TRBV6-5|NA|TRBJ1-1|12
TGTGCCAGCAGTAGCCGGGACTGGGAAGCTTTCTTT
CASSSRDWEAFF
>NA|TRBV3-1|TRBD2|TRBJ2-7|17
TGTGCCAGCAGCTCCCTGCTTGCGGGAGGGCCTTCCTACGAGCAGTACTTC
CASSSLLAGGPSYEQYF
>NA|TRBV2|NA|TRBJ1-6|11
TGTGCCAGCAGTGAGGGTTCGCCCCTCCACTTT
CASSEGSPLHF
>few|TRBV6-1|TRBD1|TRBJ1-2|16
TGTGCCAGCAGTGAAGACCTGGGACAGGGGGCAGGTGGCTACACCTTC
CASSEDLGQGAGGYTF
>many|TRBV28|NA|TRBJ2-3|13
TGTGCCAGCAGTCGGACCGGCACAGATACGCAGTATTTT
CASSRTGTDTQYF
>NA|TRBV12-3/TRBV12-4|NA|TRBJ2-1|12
TGTGCCAGCAGTCCAACAGTAGTGGCGCAGTTCTTC
CASSPTVVAQFF
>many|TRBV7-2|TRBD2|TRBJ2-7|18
TGTGCCAGCAGCGCTAGCGGGAGGTTCCCGTACCTTAACTACGAGCAGTACTTC
CASSASGRFPYLNYEQYF
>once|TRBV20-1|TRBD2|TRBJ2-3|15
TGCAGTGCTAGATTCGTCGGGAGGATCACAGATACGCAGTATTTT
CSARFVGRITDTQYF
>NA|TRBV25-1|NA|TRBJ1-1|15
TGTGCCAGCAGTGGGGTGGGGAGGGGGAACACTGAAGCTTTCTTT
CASSGVGRGNTEAFF
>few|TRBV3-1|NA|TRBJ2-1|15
TGTGCCAGCAGCCAAGTCGGACACGCAAACAATGAGCAGTTCTTC
CASSQVGHANNEQFF
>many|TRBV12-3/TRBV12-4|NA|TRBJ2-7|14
TGTGCCAGCAGAAAAACTAGCCACGGCTACGAGCAGTACTTC
CASRKTSHGYEQYF
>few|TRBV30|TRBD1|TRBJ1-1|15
TGTGCCTGGAGTTCAACAGGGGCAGGTCTGACTGAAGCTTTCTTT
CAWSSTGAGLTEAFF
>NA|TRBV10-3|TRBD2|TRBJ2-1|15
TGTGCCATAGGGTTGCGGGAGGGTTCCTACAATGAGCAGTTCTTC
CAIGLREGSYNEQFF
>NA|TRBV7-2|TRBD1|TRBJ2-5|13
TGTGTCAGCCGACGGGACAGGGGAGAGACCCAGTACTTC
CVSRRDRGETQYF
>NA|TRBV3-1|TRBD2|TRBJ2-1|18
TGTGCCAGCAGCCAAGTCTCACTGACTAGCGGGAGGGCAAATGAGCAGTTCTTC
CASSQVSLTSGRANEQFF
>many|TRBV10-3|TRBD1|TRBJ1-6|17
TGTGCCACCAGTGGTCGGGGACAGGGTCTTTTTGGTTCACCCCTCCACTTT
CATSGRGQGLFGSPLHF
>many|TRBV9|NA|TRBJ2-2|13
TGTGCCAGCAGCGACCAGAACACCGGGGAGCTGTTTTTT
CASSDQNTGELFF
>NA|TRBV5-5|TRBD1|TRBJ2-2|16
TGTGCCAGCAGCTTCCGGGACAGGGCCTCCGCCGGGGAGCTGTTTTTT
CASSFRDRASAGELFF
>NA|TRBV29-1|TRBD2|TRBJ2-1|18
TGCAGCGTTGAAGATCGTGGACTAGCGGGAGACTCCTTCAATGAGCAGTTCTTC
CSVEDRGLAGDSFNEQFF
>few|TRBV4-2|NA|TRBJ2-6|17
TGTGCCAGCAGCCAAGTGGGCAGCCTCTCTGGGGCCAACGTCCTGACTTTC
CASSQVGSLSGANVLTF
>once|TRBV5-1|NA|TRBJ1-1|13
TGCGCCACCAGCTTGCGGGAGAACACTGAAGCTTTCTTT
CATSLRENTEAFF
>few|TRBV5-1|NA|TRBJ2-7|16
TGCGCCAGCAGCTGGGGACTCCCCACCGGCTCCTACGAGCAGTACTTC
CASSWGLPTGSYEQYF
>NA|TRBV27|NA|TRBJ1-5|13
TGTGCCAGCAGTGCTCTGGGAAATCAGCCCCAGCATTTT
CASSALGNQPQHF
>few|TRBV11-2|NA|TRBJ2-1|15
TGTGCCAGCAGCCCCCAGCGGTTAGGGACCTATGAGCAGTTCTTC
CASSPQRLGTYEQFF
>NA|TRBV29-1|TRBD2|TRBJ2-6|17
TGCAGCGTAACCGGGACTAGCGGGTTCTCTGGGGCCAACGTCCTGACTTTC
CSVTGTSGFSGANVLTF
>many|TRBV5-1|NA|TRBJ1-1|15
TGCGCCAGCAGCTTTTTTCAGGGCGGGAACACTGAAGCTTTCTTT
CASSFFQGGNTEAFF
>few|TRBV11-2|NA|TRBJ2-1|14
TGTGCCAGCAGCCCCCGGAGTTACCACAATGAGCAGTTCTTC
CASSPRSYHNEQFF
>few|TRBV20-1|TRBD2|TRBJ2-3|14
TGCAGTGCTAGCAGGACTAGCGGTCCTGATACGCAGTATTTT
CSASRTSGPDTQYF
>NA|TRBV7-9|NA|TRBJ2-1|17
TGTGCCAGCAGCTTTTCGGCGCTAGCTGGCTCCTACAATGAGCAGTTCTTC
CASSFSALAGSYNEQFF
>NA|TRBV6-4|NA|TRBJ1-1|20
TGTGCCAGCAGATTGGGGCCTTTAGAAGACTGGGGCGTTCGGAACACTGAAGCTTTCTTT
CASRLGPLEDWGVRNTEAFF
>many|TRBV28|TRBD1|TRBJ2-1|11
TGTGCCACGGACAGGTACAATGAGCAGTTCTTC
CATDRYNEQFF
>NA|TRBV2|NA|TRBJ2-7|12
TGTGCCAGCAGCGACCTCACCTACGAGCAGTACTTC
CASSDLTYEQYF
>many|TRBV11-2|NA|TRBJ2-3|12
TGTGCCAGCAGCTTAGGCACCAATACGCAGTATTTT
CASSLGTNTQYF
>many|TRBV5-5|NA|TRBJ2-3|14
TGTGCCAGCAGCCGGGACCTTAGCACAGATACGCAGTATTTT
CASSRDLSTDTQYF
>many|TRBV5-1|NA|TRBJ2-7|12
TGCGCCCACCTACTGGGTATCTACGAGCAGTACTTC
CAHLLGIYEQYF
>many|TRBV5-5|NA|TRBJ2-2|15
TGTGCCAGCAGCTTGGTACTAAACGGGGCCGGGGAGCTGTTTTTT
CASSLVLNGAGELFF
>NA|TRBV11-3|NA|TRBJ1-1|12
TGTGCCAGCAGTTCAACGAACACTGAAGCTTTCTTT
CASSSTNTEAFF
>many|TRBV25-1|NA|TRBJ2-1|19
TGTGCCAGCTCCGAAACGACGATTCTGGGGCGCGGGACAGATAATGAGCAGTTCTTC
CASSETTILGRGTDNEQFF
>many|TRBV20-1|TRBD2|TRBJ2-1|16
TGCAGTGCTAGAGATGGAGCTAGCGGGTCCTACAATGAGCAGTTCTTC
CSARDGASGSYNEQFF
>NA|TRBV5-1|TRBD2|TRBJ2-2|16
TGCGCCAGCAGTCTTAGCGGGAGAGTGAACACCGGGGAGCTGTTTTTT
CASSLSGRVNTGELFF
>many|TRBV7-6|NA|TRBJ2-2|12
TGTGCCAGCAGCAGATATGGCGGGGAGCTGTTTTTT
CASSRYGGELFF
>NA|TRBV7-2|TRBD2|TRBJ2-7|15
TGTGCCAGCAGCTTAAGGCGGGAGGGGGCATACGAGCAGTACTTC
CASSLRREGAYEQYF
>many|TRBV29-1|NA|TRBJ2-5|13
TGCAGCGTCCTCGAGAGTTCGTGGGAGACCCAGTACTTC
CSVLESSWETQYF
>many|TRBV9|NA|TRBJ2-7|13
TGTGCCAGCAGCGCGGGACTGACCTACGAGCAGTACTTC
CASSAGLTYEQYF
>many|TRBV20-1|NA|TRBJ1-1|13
TGCAGTGCTGAGGTTAATTGGAACACTGAAGCTTTCTTT
CSAEVNWNTEAFF
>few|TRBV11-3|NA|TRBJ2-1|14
TGTGCCAGCAGCTTATCTGCGGAATACAATGAGCAGTTCTTC
CASSLSAEYNEQFF
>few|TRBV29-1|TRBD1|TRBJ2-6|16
TGCAGCGCCTCAGAACAGGGGGTGAGTGGGGCCAACGTCCTGACTTTC
CSASEQGVSGANVLTF
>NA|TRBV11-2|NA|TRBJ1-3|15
TGTGCCAGCAGCTTAGAACCCCACTCTGGAAACACCATATATTTT
CASSLEPHSGNTIYF
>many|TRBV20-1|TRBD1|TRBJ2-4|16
TGCAGTGCTCGCCTACTCCGGGACAGCAATGGAAACATTCAGTACTTC
CSARLLRDSNGNIQYF
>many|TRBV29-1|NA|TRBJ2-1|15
TGCAGCGTTGGAACAGGCTACGACTCCTACAATGAGCAGTTCTTC
CSVGTGYDSYNEQFF